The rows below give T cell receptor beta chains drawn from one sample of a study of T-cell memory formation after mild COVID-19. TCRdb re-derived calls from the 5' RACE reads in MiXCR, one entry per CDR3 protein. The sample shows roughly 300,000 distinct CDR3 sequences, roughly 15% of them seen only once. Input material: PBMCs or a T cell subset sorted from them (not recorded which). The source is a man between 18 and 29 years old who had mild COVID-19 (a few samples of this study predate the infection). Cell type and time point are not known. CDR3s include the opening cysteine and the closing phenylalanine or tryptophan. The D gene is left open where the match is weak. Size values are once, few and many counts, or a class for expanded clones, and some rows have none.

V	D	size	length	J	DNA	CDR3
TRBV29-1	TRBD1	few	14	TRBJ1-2	TGCAGCGTTGTCCGGGACAGATTTAACTATGGCTACACCTTC	CSVVRDRFNYGYTF
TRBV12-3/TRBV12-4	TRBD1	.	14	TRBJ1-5	TGTGCCAGCAGTATGACAGGGAGGGATCAGCCCCAGCATTTT	CASSMTGRDQPQHF
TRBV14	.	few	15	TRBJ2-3	TGTGCCAGCAGCCTTACCAGGGGAGAAACAGATACGCAGTATTTT	CASSLTRGETDTQYF
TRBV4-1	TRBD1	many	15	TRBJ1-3	TGCGCCAGCAGCCAAGGGACAGGAACAGGAAACACCATATATTTT	CASSQGTGTGNTIYF
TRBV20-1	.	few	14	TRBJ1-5	TGCAGTGCTAGAGGGGCGTTGAGCAATCAGCCCCAGCATTTT	CSARGALSNQPQHF
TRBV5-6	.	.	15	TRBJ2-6	TGTGCCAGCAGCCTCGGGGTCTCTGGGGCCAACGTCCTGACTTTC	CASSLGVSGANVLTF
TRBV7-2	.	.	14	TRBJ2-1	TGTGCCAGCAGCTCATACGTCCAGGCCGGTGAGCAGTTCTTC	CASSSYVQAGEQFF
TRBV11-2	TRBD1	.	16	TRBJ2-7	TGTGCCAGCAGTTTCTCAACAGGGGGCGACACTACGAAGCAGTACTTC	CASSFSTGGDTTKQYF
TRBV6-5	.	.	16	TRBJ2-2	TGTGCCAGCAGTACCCAGGGGCGGGGGTGGACCGGGGAGCTGTTTTTT	CASSTQGRGWTGELFF
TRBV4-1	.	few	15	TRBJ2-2	TGCGCCAGCAGCCAAAACAGGGCGAACACCGGGGAGCTGTTTTTT	CASSQNRANTGELFF
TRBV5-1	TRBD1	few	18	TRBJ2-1	TGCGCCAGCAGCTTGATCGGGACAGGGGACGCTTTCTACAATGAGCAGTTCTTC	CASSLIGTGDAFYNEQFF
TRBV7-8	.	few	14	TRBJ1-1	.	CASSFGTGNLGSFF
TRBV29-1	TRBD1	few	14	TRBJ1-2	TGCAGCGTTTCGGGACAGGAGGGATTTTATGGCTACACCTTC	CSVSGQEGFYGYTF
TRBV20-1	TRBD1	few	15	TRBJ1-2	TGCAGTGCTAGAGACTTGACAGGGGACCCGTATGGCTACACCTTC	CSARDLTGDPYGYTF
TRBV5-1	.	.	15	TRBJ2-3	TGCGCCAGCAGCTTGTCCCCGGGGCAGGCAGATACGCAGTATTTT	CASSLSPGQADTQYF
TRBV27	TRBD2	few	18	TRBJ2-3	TGTGCCAGCAGTCAGGCTTTGTCGGGGCGGGGGTTGGGAGATACGCAGTATTTT	CASSQALSGRGLGDTQYF
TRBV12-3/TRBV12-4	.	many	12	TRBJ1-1	TGTGCCAGCAGTTTTGCTAACACTGAAGCTTTCTTT	CASSFANTEAFF
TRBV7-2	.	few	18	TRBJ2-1	TGTGCCAGCAGCTTAGCTATGGGGGGCGTTACGGCTCCCGATGAGCAGTTCTTC	CASSLAMGGVTAPDEQFF
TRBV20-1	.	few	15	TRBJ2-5	TGCAGTGCCATTAGTCCCGCAGGTCTAGAAGAGACCCAGTACTTC	CSAISPAGLEETQYF
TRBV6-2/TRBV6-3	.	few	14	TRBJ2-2	TGTGCCAGCAGTTACCCACACAACACCGGGGAGCTGTTTTTT	CASSYPHNTGELFF
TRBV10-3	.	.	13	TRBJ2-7	TGTGCCATCATGAGCGGAGGGGGAAACGAGCAGTACTTC	CAIMSGGGNEQYF
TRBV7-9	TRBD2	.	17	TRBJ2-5	TGTGCCAGCAGCTTACTAGCGGGGCGACCTATCCAAGAGACCCAGTACTTC	CASSLLAGRPIQETQYF
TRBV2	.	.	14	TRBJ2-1	TGTGCCAGCAGTGGTCCTCCCTCCTACAATGAGCAGTTCTTC	CASSGPPSYNEQFF
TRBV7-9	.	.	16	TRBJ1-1	TGTGCCAGCAGGATTGTGGGAAGACAGACCGTCCCGGGAGCTTTCTTT	CASRIVGRQTVPGAFF
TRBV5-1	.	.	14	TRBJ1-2	TGCGCCAGCAGCTTGGCCGACGGTCACTATGGCTACACCTTC	CASSLADGHYGYTF
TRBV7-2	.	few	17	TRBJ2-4	TGTGCCAGCAGCTTAGCGTGGTCGGGGATTACCAAAAACATTCAGTACTTC	CASSLAWSGITKNIQYF
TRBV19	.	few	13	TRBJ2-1	TGTGCTACGACAGGCTACTCCTACAATGAGCAGTTCTTC	CATTGYSYNEQFF
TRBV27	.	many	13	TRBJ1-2	TGTGCCAGCAGTCCCACAGTTTCCTATGGCTACACCTTC	CASSPTVSYGYTF
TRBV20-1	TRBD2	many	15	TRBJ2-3	TGCAGTGCTAGACCGGCGGGGGAGTGGGCAGATACGCAGTATTTT	CSARPAGEWADTQYF
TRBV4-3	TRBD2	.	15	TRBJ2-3	TGCGCCACCCCAGAAGCGGGGGGGCAGGTAGATACGCAGTATTTT	CATPEAGGQVDTQYF
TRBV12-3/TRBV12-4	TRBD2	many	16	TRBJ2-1	TGTGCCAGCAGTCCCCTGGGACTACAGTACAATTGGGAGCAGTTCTTC	CASSPLGLQYNWEQFF
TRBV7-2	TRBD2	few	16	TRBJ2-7	TGTGCCAGCAGCGCCCAGGGTGGCGGGGGGGTCTACGAGCAGTACTTC	CASSAQGGGGVYEQYF
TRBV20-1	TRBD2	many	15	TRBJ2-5	TGCAGTGCTCCGTCCCAACTAGCGGGGGGAGAGACCCAGTACTTC	CSAPSQLAGGETQYF
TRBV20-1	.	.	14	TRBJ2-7	TGCAGTGCAACAACGGGGACTGCACCCTACGAGCAGTACTTC	CSATTGTAPYEQYF
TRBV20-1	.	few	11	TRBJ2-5	TGCAGTGCTCCCGGTCAAGAGACCCAGTACTTC	CSAPGQETQYF
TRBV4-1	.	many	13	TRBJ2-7	TGCGCCAGCAGCCAAGTAGGGTCCTACGAGCAGTACTTC	CASSQVGSYEQYF
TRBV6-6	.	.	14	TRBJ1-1	TGTGCCAGCCGTTGGGGAGAACGAACCACTGAAGCTTTCTTT	CASRWGERTTEAFF
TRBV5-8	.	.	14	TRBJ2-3	TGTGCCAGCAGCTTGGATAGGGTCTCAGATACGCAGTATTTT	CASSLDRVSDTQYF
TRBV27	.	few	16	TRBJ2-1	TGTGCCAGCAGTTTACAGGTCGGGGCTTCCTACAATGAGCAGTTCTTC	CASSLQVGASYNEQFF
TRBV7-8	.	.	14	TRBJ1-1	TGTGCCAGCAGCTTCGGGGACGTTAGCACTGAAGCTTTCTTT	CASSFGDVSTEAFF
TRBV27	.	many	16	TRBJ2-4	TGTGCCAGCAGTTCCCTAATTAAGGTAGCCAAAAACATTCAGTACTTC	CASSSLIKVAKNIQYF
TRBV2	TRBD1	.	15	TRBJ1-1	TGTGCCAGCAGGTGGGACAGGGTTATGAACACTGAAGCTTTCTTT	CASRWDRVMNTEAFF
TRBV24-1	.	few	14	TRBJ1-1	TGTGCCACCAGTGACTCCGGATACCTTCATGGGGCTTTCTTT	CATSDSGYLHGAFF
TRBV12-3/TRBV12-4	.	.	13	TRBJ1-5	TGTGCCAGCAGTTTGCGACGGAATCAGCCCCAGCATTTT	CASSLRRNQPQHF
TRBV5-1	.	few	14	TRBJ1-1	TGCGCCAGCAGCTTCGACAGTCATAACACTGAAGCTTTCTTT	CASSFDSHNTEAFF
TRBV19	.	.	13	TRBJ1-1	TGTGCCAGTAGTATAGATCTGAGGGGAGAAGCTTTCTTT	CASSIDLRGEAFF
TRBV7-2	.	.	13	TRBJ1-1	TGTGCCAGCAGCTCGAAGGGGGGCACTGAAGCTTTCTTT	CASSSKGGTEAFF
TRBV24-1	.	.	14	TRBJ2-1	TGTGCCACCAGTGATTCGCAGGGGTCCTATGAGCAGTTCTTC	CATSDSQGSYEQFF
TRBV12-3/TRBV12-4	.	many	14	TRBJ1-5	TGTGCCAGCAGTCCGGGGGGTGAGGGTCAGCCCCAGCATTTT	CASSPGGEGQPQHF
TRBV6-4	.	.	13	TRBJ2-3	TGTGCCAGCAGTGAACAGGGTCCAGATACGCAGTATTTT	CASSEQGPDTQYF
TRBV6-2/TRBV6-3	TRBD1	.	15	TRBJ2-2	TGTGCCAGCAGTTACCAGGGGGCTCTCACCGGGGAGCTGTTTTTT	CASSYQGALTGELFF
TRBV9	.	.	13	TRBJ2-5	TGTGCCAGCAGCGTGGGTAGTGGAGAGACCCAGTACTTC	CASSVGSGETQYF
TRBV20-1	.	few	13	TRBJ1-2	TGCAGTGCGTCGGGCCTGTCTCACTATGGCTACACCTTC	CSASGLSHYGYTF
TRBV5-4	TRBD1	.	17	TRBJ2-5	TGTGCCAGCAGCTTGGGGCGTGGACAGGGGGCGGCGGAGACCCAGTACTTC	CASSLGRGQGAAETQYF
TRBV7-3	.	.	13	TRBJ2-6	TGTGCCAGCAGCTTCAGGGGGGCCAACGTCCTGACTTTC	CASSFRGANVLTF
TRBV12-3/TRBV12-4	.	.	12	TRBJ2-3	TGTGCCAGCACTCTTCGGACAGATACGCAGTATTTT	CASTLRTDTQYF
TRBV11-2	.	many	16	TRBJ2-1	TGTGCCAGCAGCTTAAGTGGAGGAAACTCCTACAATGAGCAGTTCTTC	CASSLSGGNSYNEQFF
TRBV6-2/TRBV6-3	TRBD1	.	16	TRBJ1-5	TGTGCCAGCAGTGATTCAGACAGGGGGTTAAGAGAGCCCCAGCATTTT	CASSDSDRGLREPQHF
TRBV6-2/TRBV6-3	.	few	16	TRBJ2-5	TGTGCCAGCAGTCGCCCCCCAGGGGCGAACCAAGAGACCCAGTACTTC	CASSRPPGANQETQYF
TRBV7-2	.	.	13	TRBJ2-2	TGTGCCAGCAGCTTAGTGTCCCCCGGGGAGCTGTTTTTT	CASSLVSPGELFF